These 28 T cell receptor beta chains were all obtained from the same sample, sequenced in a study of T cells in Graves' hyperthyroidism and ophthalmopathy. The CDR3 regions of TCR beta were amplified from RNA transcripts. A set of HTBI primers served as the primers for a first-round RT-PCR of the TCR CDR3. TCRdb reprocessed the multiplex PCR reads via MiXCR and lists one record per CDR3 protein. This sample has around 760,000 distinct CDR3 sequences; about 35% occur once, and the top ten carry around 31%. Input material: blood. These receptors were collected from a woman aged 40-49 years with Graves' hyperthyroidism.

This chain connects TRBV7-2 to TRBJ1-1; possible D gene TRBD1, 6 bases. The CDR3 extends over 15 amino acids. The V gene's germline CDR1 is SGHTA and CDR2 FQGNSA. V dropped 2 bases and J dropped 8 bases, with 18 bases sitting between them. The CDR3 is CASSLTSTGFAEAFF. The CDR3, as DNA: TGTGCCAGCAGCTTAACGTCAACAGGGTTCGCGGAAGCTTTCTTT.

This clonotype has just a few counts. The rearrangement uses TRBV6-6 and TRBJ1-2; 7 nucleotides line up with TRBD1. J was trimmed by 5 bases and V by 5 bases; bases with no gene match: 11. This CDR3 contains 15 residues. Per germline, CDR1 MNHNY and CDR2 SVGAGI (reference sequence). DNA of the CDR3: TGTGCCAGCAGTGAAGCGGGAGGGGACAGATATGGCTACACCTTC. Encoded protein: CASSEAGGDRYGYTF.

This clonotype was observed at least ten times. The CDR3 sequence: CAISTPQTETYGYTF. The CDR3 region has the DNA TGTGCCATCAGTACGCCCCAGACAGAAACCTATGGCTACACCTTC. The chain links TRBV10-3 to TRBJ1-2, with a tentative D call TRBD1 (5 bases). The CDR3 is made up of 15 amino acids. Germline-derived CDR1 and CDR2 are ENHRY and SYGVKD. V lost 5 bases to trimming and J lost 4 bases, with 17 bases between them.

This clonotype occurred many times. The V gene is TRBV20-1, the J gene TRBJ1-4; D uncertain. The CDR3 loop spans 13 amino acids. Trimming shortened V by 1 base and J by 3 bases, and 6 bases separated the two germline ends. Germline V gene sequence: CDR1 DFQATT, CDR2 SNEGSKA (reference sequence). CDR3 DNA: TGCAGTGCTAGAGGCGCAGCTAATGAAAAACTGTTTTTT. Protein: CSARGAANEKLFF.

The chain employs TRBV27 and TRBJ1-1, with TRBD1 identical over 9 bases. This CDR3 is built from 18 residues. V dropped 5 bases and J dropped 2; count of bases not matched to a gene: 15. Germline V gives CDR1 MNHEY, CDR2 SMNVEV (reference sequence). The CDR3 DNA sequence: TGTGCCAGCAGTCAACAATCCGGGACAGGGAAATTTAACACTGAAGCTTTCTTT. It codes for CASSQQSGTGKFNTEAFF.

This clonotype was detected a few times. The J gene is TRBJ2-7, the V gene TRBV20-1; 9 bases match TRBD1. Trimming took 1 base from V and 3 from J; bases not matched to a gene: 10. Germline V gives CDR1 DFQATT, CDR2 SNEGSKA (reference sequence). The CDR3 has 16 amino acids. This CDR3 is CSARALEQGAGYEQYF. The CDR3 bases are TGCAGTGCTAGAGCTTTGGAACAGGGGGCGGGCTACGAGCAGTACTTC.

Points on this clonotype: At one end, the junction sequence differs from germline, possibly due to a read error. The rearrangement uses TRBV7-2 and TRBJ2-5, with 15 bases lining up with TRBD2. The CDR3 has 17 amino acids. CDR1 and CDR2 (germline): SGHTA, FQGNSA. The DNA of the CDR3 is TGCGCCAGCAGCCCCTCCGGACTAGCGGGGGGGCGAGAGACCCAGTACTTC. Its translation is CASSPSGLAGGRETQYF.

Of note for this clonotype: A read error may explain this, as a much larger clone is one base away. Because it lacks the conserved phenylalanine or tryptophan at the end, this CDR3 is likely a read error. The chain is built from TRBV7-8 and TRBJ2-5; D call uncertain. CDR1 is SGHVS and CDR2 is FQNEAQ in the germline V gene. Trimming pared 4 bases from V and 5 bases from J, leaving 20 bases between. The CDR3 spans 16 residues. The CDR3 is CASSSFDGLVGETQYL. CDR3 coding DNA: TGTGCCAGCAGCTCCTTCGACGGGCTAGTAGGGGAGACCCAGTACCTC.

This sequence joins TRBV7-6 and TRBJ2-7, with no clear D. Germline assignment: CDR1 SGHVS and CDR2 FNYEAQ. The CDR3 covers 12 residues. V was cut by 5 bases and J by 6 bases, with 11 bases left in between. The CDR3 loop is CASSQGETEQYF. The CDR3 bases are TGTGCCAGCAGCCAAGGTGAAACCGAGCAGTACTTC.

Ten or more counts support this clonotype. The chain links TRBV12-3 or TRBV12-4 to TRBJ1-2; unclear D gene. Trimming pared 1 base from V and 0 bases from J, leaving 6 bases between. CDR3 length equals 14 residues. CDR3 DNA sequence: TGTGCCAGCAGTTTAGGTCTAGCTAACTATGGCTACACCTTC. It translates to CASSLGLANYGYTF.

This clonotype was picked up a small number of times. This rearrangement joins TRBV19 to TRBJ1-2, with TRBD1 as a possible D gene (6 bases). The germline V gene has CDR1 LNHDA and CDR2 SQIVND (reference sequence). Trimming left V 3 bases short and J 3 bases short, with 11 bases between. The CDR3 loop spans 14 amino acids. The DNA for the CDR3 is TGTGCCAGTAGTATCCGGCCAGGGGACTATGGCTACACCTTC. Encoded protein: CASSIRPGDYGYTF.

The chain carries TRBV7-9 and TRBJ2-3; a possible D gene is TRBD1 (5 bases). The CDR3 sequence is 15 residues long. From germline, CDR1 is SEHNR and CDR2 FQNEAQ (reference sequence). Between the trimmed V and J ends, which lost 3 bases and 0 bases, there was a span of 10 bases. The DNA of the CDR3 is TGTGCCAGCAGCTTCAGACAGTCTAGCACAGATACGCAGTATTTT. This codes for CASSFRQSSTDTQYF.

This clonotype was picked up a small number of times. The CDR3 loop is CASSYMGGRLANYGYTF. The CDR3 DNA reads TGTGCCAGCAGTTACATGGGGGGGAGGCTCGCTAACTATGGCTACACCTTC. The chain couples TRBV6-6 to TRBJ1-2; tentative D call: TRBD1 (5 bases). The CDR3 sequence is 17 residues long. Germline V lookup: CDR1 MNHNY, CDR2 SVGAGI (reference sequence). V gave up 2 bases and J gave up 0 bases, with 16 bases separating them.

The V and J genes are TRBV7-6 and TRBJ2-7; possibly TRBD1 for D (5 bases). The last part of the DNA fits TRBJ2-1 better; the J call may be wrong. Looked up from germline, CDR1 is SGHVS and CDR2 is FNYEAQ. This CDR3 region has 16 residues. This CDR3 reads CASSFRWVSGHNEQFF. DNA of the CDR3: TGTGCCAGCAGTTTCCGCTGGGTGTCAGGGCACAATGAGCAGTTCTTC.

This clonotype showed up just a few times. CDR3 loop: CASSYQLATGELFF. Here the CDR3 DNA reads TGTGCCAGCAGCTATCAACTAGCGACCGGGGAGCTGTTTTTT. This rearrangement joins TRBV6-4 to TRBJ2-2; TRBD2 agrees at 7 bases. V shed 6 bases and J 5 bases; nucleotides not matched to a gene: 6. This CDR3 comprises 14 residues. Germline V gene lookup returns CDR1 MRHNA and CDR2 SNTAGT.

V gene TRBV6-2 or TRBV6-3 combines with J gene TRBJ1-1; D remains ambiguous. The germline V gene encodes CDR1 MNHEY and CDR2 SVGEGT. This CDR3 contains 14 residues. V lost 6 bases, J lost 1 base, and 12 bases lay in between. The CDR3 region has the DNA TGTGCCAGCAGGCCGATCCAAAGGAACACTGAAGCTTTCTTT. It codes for CASRPIQRNTEAFF.

This clonotype was recorded at least ten times. The chain couples TRBV7-9 to TRBJ2-7; the D is unclear. This CDR3 comprises 16 residues. The V end lost 5 bases, the J end lost 0 bases, and 17 bases lay between the germline ends. Germline V gene lookup returns CDR1 SEHNR and CDR2 FQNEAQ (reference sequence). The CDR3 region is CASSLPKGRTSYEQYF. The CDR3 DNA sequence: TGTGCCAGCAGCCTCCCCAAAGGCAGGACCTCCTACGAGCAGTACTTC.

Regarding this clonotype: This may be a read error, as it is one base from a much larger clone. The chain carries TRBV20-1 and TRBJ1-5, with 9 bases aligning to TRBD1. Germline V gives CDR1 DFQATT, CDR2 SNEGSKA (reference sequence). Trimming removed 1 base from V and 5 bases from J; junction bases left unmatched: 9. CDR3 length: 16 residues. The CDR3 DNA follows: TGCAGTGCTAGAGCTACCACAGGGGGCCTCGATCAGCCCCAGCATTTT. The encoded protein is CSARATTGGLDQPQHF.

This clonotype appeared a few times. This chain links TRBV4-1 with TRBJ1-2; 8 bases line up with TRBD1. The CDR3 length is 13 residues. Germline values: CDR1 MGHRA, CDR2 YSYEKL. J was trimmed by 0 bases and V by 11 bases; bases with no gene match: 5. CDR3 sequence: CASGQGANYGYTF. In nucleotides, the CDR3 is TGCGCCTCCGGACAGGGAGCTAACTATGGCTACACCTTC.

This chain connects TRBV20-1 to TRBJ2-7; D unresolved. The J call may be incorrect, as the DNA end agrees better with TRBJ2-1. CDR3 size: 14 residues. Germline CDR1 DFQATT, CDR2 SNEGSKA (reference sequence). The CDR3 region is CSASQMRSYNEQFF. CDR3 bases: TGCAGTGCTAGCCAGATGAGATCCTACAATGAGCAGTTCTTC.

The V and J genes are TRBV5-4 and TRBJ1-1; possibly TRBD1 for D (5 bases). This CDR3 spans 14 amino acids. The germline gives CDR1 SGHNT, CDR2 YYREEE (reference sequence). V was shortened by 4 bases and J by 7 bases, with 17 bases between the two germline ends. Written as DNA, the CDR3 is TGTGCCAGCAGCCAAGAAAGGGGCCCGTATGAAGCTTTCTTT. Encoded protein: CASSQERGPYEAFF.

This clonotype has only one observation. A much larger clone lies a single base off, so this may be a read error. The CDR3 carries no conserved terminal phenylalanine or tryptophan, so it likely arises from a read error. The V and J genes are TRBV25-1 and TRBJ1-1, with D maybe TRBD1 (5 bases). CDR1 MGHDK and CDR2 SYGVNS come from the germline V gene. The CDR3 covers 14 residues. V was cut by 3 bases and J by 5 bases, with 13 bases left in between. The CDR3 region is CASSDWGHGTEAFL. As DNA, the CDR3 is TGTGCCAGCAGTGATTGGGGCCACGGGACTGAAGCTTTCCTT.

The CDR3 nucleotides read TGTGCCAGCAGCCAAGGGGGCTTCACCGGGGAGCTGTTTTTT. Residues: CASSQGGFTGELFF. The gene calls are TRBV9 and TRBJ2-2, with TRBD1 matching 7 bases. This CDR3 is built from 14 residues. V lost 4 bases and J lost 4; bases outside the gene matches: 4. CDR1 is SGDLS and CDR2 is YYNGEE in the germline V gene.

This clonotype was seen ten or more times. The rearrangement links TRBV19 to TRBJ1-4, with D possibly matching TRBD1 (6 bases). The germline V gene has CDR1 LNHDA and CDR2 SQIVND (reference sequence). The V end was cut by 9 bases, the J end by 6 bases, with 17 bases between. The CDR3 runs 14 residues. In nucleotides, the CDR3 is TGTGCCAGCACATTCACTCAGGGGTATGAAAAACTGTTTTTT. As protein: CASTFTQGYEKLFF. Looking up the rest from reference TRBV19 and TRBJ1-4 gives the full variable domain: DGGITQSPKYLFRKEGQNVTLSCEQNLNHDAMYWYRQDPGQGLRLIYYSQIVNDFQKGDIAEGYSVSREKKESFPLTVTSAQKNPTAFYLCASTFTQGYEKLFFGSGTQLSVL.

This clonotype was picked up a small number of times. The rearrangement joins TRBV12-3 or TRBV12-4 to TRBJ1-1, with no clear D. This CDR3 is 10 amino acids long. V was pared by 2 bases and J by 11 bases, with 6 bases between. CDR3 sequence (DNA): TGTGCCAGCAGTTTATTCGGTGCTTTCTTT. It codes for CASSLFGAFF.

This clonotype was counted only a few times. The chain couples TRBV6-5 to TRBJ1-5, with a weak D call TRBD1 (5 bases). This CDR3 region has 15 residues. In germline, CDR1 is MNHEY, CDR2 SVGAGI. V gave up 5 bases and J gave up 6 bases, with 17 bases separating them. In nucleotides, the CDR3 is TGTGCCAGCAGTGAGGGGACCTCCGGAGGTCAGCCCCAGCATTTT. Encoded protein: CASSEGTSGGQPQHF.

There are a few counts of this clonotype. The chain carries TRBV4-3 and TRBJ2-7, with TRBD2 matching 9 bases. Per germline, CDR1 LGHNA and CDR2 YSLEER. This CDR3 has 16 amino acids. V lost 4 bases to trimming and J lost 5 bases; unmatched junction nucleotides: 12. The CDR3 DNA follows: TGCGCCAGCAGCCCACCTCCAATAGCGGGGGTAAACGAGCAGTACTTC. Protein product: CASSPPPIAGVNEQYF.

This sequence joins TRBV12-5 and TRBJ2-1; D uncertain. The CDR3 runs to 12 residues. The germline CDR1 and CDR2 sequences are LGHNT and FRNRAP. CDR3 in DNA: TGTGCCAGCTACAGAGCCTACAATGAGCAGTTCTTC. It specifies CASYRAYNEQFF.